This TCR beta chain came from a study of CD8 T cells in ankylosing spondylitis. Study-wide results and caveats: Seemingly characteristic of ankylosing spondylitis blood was a TCR beta motif consisting of 7 or 8 highly homologous variants. Those disease-linked clones were CD8+; they were also relatively rare in peripheral blood.

This CDR3 is built from 14 residues. The trim removed 0 bases at V and 4 bases at J, leaving 4 bases unmatched. Per germline, CDR1 SGHNT and CDR2 YYREEE (reference sequence). The authors made TCR beta libraries by quantitative 5'-RACE with molecular barcodes. Each CDR3 protein is one row after TCRdb ran MiXCR on the 5' RACE reads. The sample contains roughly 180,000 distinct CDR3 sequences, 9.8% of which appear only once. In its sample, this clonotype was seen many times. Its antigen is still unknown. This TCR derives from a female donor with ankylosing spondylitis or in good health (not recorded which). The chain couples TRBV5-4 to TRBJ2-7; TRBD2 matches at 7 bases. The sequenced sample consisted of blood, either unsorted or a sorted T cell fraction (not recorded which). This chain's CDR3 is CASSLGGSGYEQYF. The CDR3 DNA reads TGTGCCAGCAGCTTGGGCGGGAGCGGGTACGAGCAGTACTTC.